This TCR beta chain was captured by sequencing in a study of follicular helper T cells after annual influenza vaccination (TCRdb year 2017). About the full investigation: Blood was drawn on days 0, 7 and 28 after each seasonal influenza vaccination. One week after vaccination, a second recruited cohort of more than nine subjects (Table S1) displayed a similar ICOS+CD38+ cTfh response. Some subjects were followed across successive annual vaccinations spanning the 2013-2014, 2014-2015 and 2015-2016 seasons to study recall of cTfh clones. Multi-year samples were available for six subjects, with four spanning two vaccination seasons and two spanning three seasons. Samples from 2013-2014 were cryopreserved, whereas samples from 2015 were processed immediately after collection.

The research as a whole found: Rare clonotypes could not be sampled because productive TCRB sequences were recovered from only roughly 10-20% of the analyzed cells. Successive annual vaccinations recalled a recurrent oligoclonal ICOS+CD38+ cTfh response that contained tetramer and AIM influenza-specific clonotypes. ICOS+CD38+ cTfh clonality correlated with the frequency of that population, and its change correlated with the change in circulating plasmablast frequency. Day 7 ICOS+CD38+ clones were most often found later in ICOS-CD38- cTfh, suggesting that subset may serve as a memory reservoir.

This clone is a singleton in its sample. Its binding antigen is unknown. No base qualities exist here, and no much larger clone lies one base off it. The library was produced with the immunoSEQ multiplex PCR assay. Adaptive Biotechnologies handled the TCRB amplification, library preparation, sequencing and preliminary bioinformatics at Survey level resolution. For TCRB sequencing, genomic DNA from sorted cTfh populations was amplified by multiplex PCR. In the paper's pipeline: Clonality was calculated in R as 1 minus normalized Shannon entropy, and the Gini index was computed with the R package ineq. To get the overlap score, the summed counts of shared sequences were divided by the total counts of all sequences in both of the compared samples. Shared-clonotype significance used Fisher's exact test assuming a theoretical repertoire of 10^7 TCRB sequences. TCRdb took this table from immuneACCESS and kept in-frame rearrangements with V and J called. Such tables lack part of the clones; where checked against another copy, unresolved V genes explain under half of the gap, and the rest is unexplained. V, J and clone size were drawn from that table, and D and trimming were deduced from the DNA. Here the sample has almost 9,500 clones; roughly 89% occur a single time. The ten largest clonotypes hold 0.45% to 0.6% of the sample.

The label giving this sample's time point can be read as: 2015-2016 season, pre-vaccination. Adults received seasonal inactivated influenza vaccine (Fluvarix), and TCRB sequencing tracked sorted blood CD4 subsets before and after vaccination. To be eligible, subjects had to live in the community and must not have received influenza vaccine in the previous 6 months. Subjects were excluded for influenza vaccine contraindications, substance abuse, HIV/AIDS, active malignancy, immunomodulatory medication, or active illness such as respiratory infection. At each time point, somewhere between roughly 35 and 110 mL of blood was taken. Non-naive CD4+CXCR5+PD-1+ cells were defined as circulating Tfh and were sorted into two fractions, ICOS+CD38+ and ICOS-CD38-. Either Ficoll-Paque PLUS or SepMate separation was used to isolate PBMC. Before DNA was extracted, the cell subsets were sorted from PBMC using a BD FACS Aria.

The sequences come from CXCR5+ CD38- circulating T follicular helper cells from blood, collected on the day of influenza vaccination. What the cell subset or site label conveys for this sample: circulating Tfh, non-naive CD4+CXCR5+PD-1+ (ICOS+CD38+ or ICOS-CD38-). This TCR was recovered from an adult who received the influenza vaccine.

The CDR3 protein sequence reads: CASRAGTGGSGANVLTF. Read as DNA, the sequence is TGTGCCAGCAGAGCCGGGACAGGGGGGAGTGGGGCCAACGTCCTGACTTTC. The chain links TRBV5-4 with TRBJ2-6; TRBD1 matches 11 bases in the middle. At the junction V is shortened by 5 bases and J by 3 bases; bases outside the gene matches: 7. Including the terminal cysteine and phenylalanine, the CDR3 comprises 17 residues. The DNA shown is the 51-base CDR3, in frame from base 1. CDR1 and CDR2, looked up from the germline V gene (reference sequence), are SGHNT and YYREEE.